The rows below give T cell receptor beta chains drawn from one sample of a study of T cells in Graves' hyperthyroidism and ophthalmopathy. TCRdb re-called the multiplex PCR reads with MiXCR, one entry per CDR3 protein. Of about 200,000 distinct CDR3 sequences in the sample, approximately 16% are singletons; the top ten hold about 45%. Sequenced input: blood. These TCRs come from a man between 35 and 55 years old with Graves' hyperthyroidism. Both conserved end residues are trimmed from each CDR3. Fields, in order: V gene, J gene, clone size, CDR3 protein. Only part of the rows carry a size: once, few, many, or a class if the clone is expanded.

TRBV20-1	TRBJ1-5	many	SARGIVNQPQH
TRBV28	TRBJ2-3	many	ASIPGEVNPTDTQY
TRBV7-2	TRBJ2-5	many	ASSFLRLGETQY
TRBV7-2	TRBJ1-6	many	ASSLEVGRNSPLH
TRBV2	TRBJ2-3	many	ATSGVRTDTQY
TRBV2	TRBJ2-1	many	ASSEGRVVYEQF
TRBV6-2/TRBV6-3	TRBJ2-7	many	ASSLPDRVRNEQY
TRBV7-9	TRBJ2-3	.	ASSRLAGSLFTDTQY
TRBV18	TRBJ2-5	.	ASSPPLRGLGETQY
TRBV14	TRBJ2-3	few	ASSLLRDSATDTQY
TRBV20-1	TRBJ1-1	.	SASQGNTEAF
TRBV29-1	TRBJ1-4	.	SAGKHGTDEKLF
TRBV30	TRBJ2-1	many	AGRGQPPWQF
TRBV11-2	TRBJ1-3	many	ASKPTRAGNTIY
TRBV6-1	TRBJ2-1	.	ASIRGGDEQF